These 26 T cell receptor beta chains share one sample of origin, sequenced in a study of shared T cell receptors in the human thymus. Profiling relied on immunoSEQ multiplex PCR, and the TCRdb table lists in-frame clones only, not all of them. The top ten hold about 0.02% of the sample, which has about 400,000 clones, just under 95% seen once. The source material was thymocytes. Receptor source: a human donor.

The chain carries TRBV9 and TRBJ2-3; D not certain. V gave up 3 bases and J gave up 0 bases, with 5 bases separating them. The CDR3 spans 13 residues. The germline V gene has CDR1 SGDLS and CDR2 YYNGEE. The CDR3 DNA reads TGTGCCAGCAGCGCCGCTAGCACAGATACGCAGTATTTT. Residues: CASSAASTDTQYF.

This chain uses TRBV29-1 with TRBJ2-1; either TRBD1 or TRBD2 may supply D (5 bases each). The CDR3 is made up of 14 amino acids. V was trimmed by 4 bases and J by 0 bases, leaving 10 bases between them. Germline V CDR1 and CDR2: SQVTM, ANQGSEA. The CDR3 coding sequence is TGCAGCGTTGCGCGAGGGACCTCCTACAATGAGCAGTTCTTC. Translating gives CSVARGTSYNEQFF.

V and J are TRBV5-1 and TRBJ1-1; D is uncertain. The CDR3 is 14 residues long. Germline CDR1 and CDR2: SGHRS and YFSETQ. Between the trimmed V and J ends, which lost 4 bases and 2 bases, there was a span of 12 bases. CDR3 region: CASSPYYRNTEAFF. In DNA, the CDR3 is TGCGCCAGCAGCCCGTACTACAGAAACACTGAAGCTTTCTTT.

This clone has a handful of counts. The J gene is TRBJ1-4, the V gene TRBV4-2; D is possibly TRBD1 (6 bases). Germline V lookup: CDR1 LGHNA, CDR2 YNFKEQ. Trimming stripped 1 base from V and 2 bases from J, with 17 bases between. The CDR3 covers 18 residues. The chain's CDR3 is CASSQARGGGTTNEKLFF. CDR3 nucleotides: TGTGCCAGCAGCCAAGCAAGGGGGGGCGGGACTACTAATGAAAAACTGTTTTTT.

The rearrangement joins TRBV9 to TRBJ1-3, with D unresolved. The CDR3 covers 14 residues. V shed 4 bases and J shed 0 bases, with 8 bases lying between them. The germline V gene has CDR1 SGDLS and CDR2 YYNGEE. The CDR3 reads CASSSRGSGNTIYF. In DNA form, the CDR3 reads TGTGCCAGCAGCTCACGAGGCTCTGGAAACACCATATATTTT.

The chain uses TRBV21-1 and TRBJ2-3; the table's D call of TRBD1 was not tested on the DNA. TRBV21-1 is designated a pseudogene. This CDR3 has 16 residues. The CDR3 coding sequence is TGTGCCAGCAGTGGGACAGATTCGCCTGACGCAGATACGCAGTATTTT. Protein sequence: CASSGTDSPDADTQYF.

The chain carries TRBV10-3 and TRBJ2-3, with 11 bases fitting TRBD2. The CDR3 has 21 residues. Germline V lookup: CDR1 ENHRY, CDR2 SYGVKD. Unmatched junction bases numbered 22, after V lost 6 bases and J lost 2 bases. The CDR3 loop is CAISAHPGLAAFPWPTDTQYF. The CDR3 DNA is TGTGCCATCAGCGCACACCCGGGACTAGCGGCTTTCCCCTGGCCCACAGATACGCAGTATTTT.

This clone is a singleton in its sample. The chain recombines TRBV10-3 with TRBJ2-1; TRBD2 agrees at 10 bases. With 3 bases clipped from V and 2 bases from J, the junction kept 4 bases outside the gene matches. The CDR3 contains 16 residues. Germline CDR1 ENHRY, CDR2 SYGVKD. The CDR3 nucleotides are TGTGCCATCAGTGACCCCCTAGCGGGAGCCTACAATGAGCAGTTCTTC. It codes for CAISDPLAGAYNEQFF.

The V and J genes are TRBV28 and TRBJ2-4; D is possibly TRBD1 (6 bases). The ends were cut back, 6 bases at V and 0 bases at J, with 15 bases in the middle. The CDR3 covers 16 residues. The germline gives CDR1 MDHEN, CDR2 SYDVKM. The DNA for the CDR3 is TGTGCCAGCAGACCTGACAGGTTACTAGCCAAAAACATTCAGTACTTC. This gives the protein CASRPDRLLAKNIQYF.

The chain couples TRBV29-1 to TRBJ2-7; the match to TRBD1 covers 7 bases. Germline V gene sequence: CDR1 SQVTM, CDR2 ANQGSEA. The CDR3 covers 13 residues. J lost 0 bases, V lost 4 bases, and 3 bases had no gene match. The CDR3, as DNA: TGCAGCGTTGTCAGGGACAGCTCCTACGAGCAGTACTTC. It specifies CSVVRDSSYEQYF.

The chain recombines TRBV29-1 with TRBJ2-1; TRBD2 aligns across 9 bases. This CDR3 is built from 14 residues. CDR1 and CDR2 (germline): SQVTM, ANQGSEA. J lost 6 bases, V lost 6 bases, and 9 bases had no gene match. CDR3 amino acids: CSVRAGGPFNEQFF. The CDR3 region has the DNA TGCAGCGTGCGAGCGGGAGGCCCCTTCAATGAGCAGTTCTTC.

The CDR3 region has the DNA TGTGCCAGCAGCTTAGCACCGGGACTAGCGGGAGATACCTCCTACAATGAGCAGTTCTTC. Translation gives CASSLAPGLAGDTSYNEQFF. V is TRBV7-8 and J is TRBJ2-1; TRBD2 matches 14 bases. CDR1 is SGHVS and CDR2 is FQNEAQ in the germline V gene. CDR3 length equals 20 residues. V trimming: 0 bases; J trimming: 0 bases; junction bases outside the gene matches: 7.

The chain employs TRBV6-1 and TRBJ1-2; D not certain. The CDR3 covers 13 residues. The V gene's germline CDR1 is MNHNS and CDR2 SASEGT. V was clipped by 10 bases and J by 4 bases, with 16 bases between them. The CDR3 sequence: CATRAGPSYGYTF. CDR3 in DNA: TGTGCCACCCGGGCCGGACCGAGCTATGGCTACACCTTC.

The V gene is TRBV18, the J gene TRBJ1-5; D remains ambiguous. V gave up 5 bases and J gave up 3 bases, with 14 bases separating them. The germline CDR1 and CDR2 sequences are KGHSH and LQKENI. This CDR3 spans 15 amino acids. CDR3 in amino acids: CASSSRRGFNQPQHF. CDR3 DNA sequence: TGTGCCAGCTCATCGCGGAGAGGTTTCAATCAGCCCCAGCATTTT.

The chain recombines TRBV4-3 with TRBJ1-4; 9 positions agree with TRBD1. After removal of 5 bases from V and 5 bases from J, the junction contained 6 bases not matched to a gene. CDR3 length: 15 residues. Germline V gene lookup returns CDR1 LGHNA and CDR2 YSLEER. The CDR3 reads CASSFWDRENEKLFF. CDR3 DNA: TGCGCCAGCAGCTTCTGGGACAGGGAGAATGAAAAACTGTTTTTT.

This chain links TRBV28 with TRBJ1-1; possibly TRBD1 for D (5 bases). CDR1 and CDR2 from the germline V gene are MDHEN and SYDVKM. This CDR3 region has 16 residues. The V end was cut by 4 bases, the J end by 1 base, with 16 bases between. The CDR3 here is CASSSPDRDRNTEAFF. CDR3 bases: TGTGCCAGCAGTTCCCCCGACCGTGACAGGAACACTGAAGCTTTCTTT.

V gene TRBV5-6 combines with J gene TRBJ2-2, with 15 bases matching TRBD2. Per germline, CDR1 SGHDT and CDR2 YYEEEE. V lost 3 bases to trimming and J lost 5 bases; unmatched junction nucleotides: 8. CDR3 length: 18 amino acids. In DNA form, the CDR3 reads TGTGCCAGCAGCTCCGGACTAGCGGGAGGGCCGTGGACCGGGGAGCTGTTTTTT. Translating gives CASSSGLAGGPWTGELFF.

Of note for this clone: Different DNA sequences within this sample yield the same CDR3. The chain couples TRBV28 to TRBJ2-3; TRBD2 agrees at 12 bases. Trimming took 2 bases from V and 6 from J; bases not matched to a gene: 3. CDR1 is MDHEN, CDR2 SYDVKM, per germline. The CDR3 has 15 residues. The CDR3 sequence: CASSLRLAGADTQYF. CDR3 DNA sequence: TGTGCCAGCAGTTTAAGACTAGCGGGAGCGGATACGCAGTATTTT.

The V call is TRBV6-1, the J call TRBJ2-3; D unclear. V was shortened by 7 bases and J by 0 bases, with 11 bases between the two germline ends. Germline assignment: CDR1 MNHNS and CDR2 SASEGT. This CDR3 contains 14 residues. CDR3 nucleotide sequence: TGTGCCAGCAATCCTCTATCTAGCACAGATACGCAGTATTTT. This gives the protein CASNPLSSTDTQYF.

This sequence joins TRBV6-1 and TRBJ2-3; 7 bases agree with TRBD2. The trim removed 0 bases at V and 7 bases at J, leaving 19 bases unmatched. Germline-derived CDR1 and CDR2 are MNHNS and SASEGT. The CDR3 covers 19 residues. CDR3 DNA: TGTGCCAGCAGTGAAGCACCCCGTTGGCGGGAGAGGGTCACGCATACGCAGTATTTT. Translation: CASSEAPRWRERVTHTQYF.

The chain is built from TRBV6-1 and TRBJ2-7, with TRBD1 as a possible D gene (6 bases). V lost 8 bases and J lost 4, with 15 bases in between. CDR1 and CDR2 from the germline V gene are MNHNS and SASEGT. The CDR3 length is 13 residues. The CDR3 protein is CASCGQIGYEQYF. The CDR3 nucleotides read TGTGCCAGCTGTGGACAGATTGGGTACGAGCAGTACTTC.

The V and J genes are TRBV28 and TRBJ2-7; D is unresolved. This CDR3 has 15 amino acids. Trimming stripped 3 bases from V and 1 base from J, with 13 bases between. Germline CDR1 MDHEN, CDR2 SYDVKM. CDR3 in DNA: TGTGCCAGCAGTTTCGGACCCCTGAGGTCCTACGAGCAGTACTTC. Protein product: CASSFGPLRSYEQYF.

The chain recombines TRBV7-6 with TRBJ2-7; a possible D gene is TRBD2 (6 bases). The CDR3 has 13 residues. V lost 5 bases to trimming and J lost 4 bases, with 12 bases between them. Germline CDR1 and CDR2: SGHVS and FNYEAQ. This chain's CDR3 is CASSPPGGYEQYF. DNA of the CDR3: TGTGCCAGCAGCCCCCCTGGGGGGTACGAGCAGTACTTC.

The chain combines TRBV7-9 with TRBJ2-5, with 13 bases lining up with TRBD2. Trimming cost V 5 bases and J 6 bases; bases outside gene matches: 15. The CDR3 consists of 18 residues. Looked up from germline, CDR1 is SEHNR and CDR2 is FQNEAQ (reference sequence). CDR3 DNA sequence: TGTGCCAGCAGCATGCCCCGAACTAGCGGGAGGGACGGGCAGACCCAGTACTTC. It is translated as CASSMPRTSGRDGQTQYF.

This clone occurred once. The chain combines TRBV27 with TRBJ2-2, with D possibly TRBD1 on 6 matching bases. CDR3 length: 15 residues. The V end lost 3 bases, the J end lost 7 bases, and 15 bases lay between the germline ends. Germline values: CDR1 MNHEY, CDR2 SMNVEV (reference sequence). The CDR3 DNA reads TGTGCCAGCAGTTTTAGGGGGTCGGGTCACGGGGAGCTGTTTTTT. Amino acids: CASSFRGSGHGELFF.

The gene calls are TRBV4-1 and TRBJ2-1; tentatively, D is TRBD1 (6 bases). The CDR3 covers 19 residues. V was clipped by 2 bases and J by 0 bases, with 20 bases between them. Germline CDR1 is MGHRA and CDR2 is YSYEKL. The CDR3, as DNA: TGCGCCAGCAGCCAAAGGGGGACGTTGAGCGGCACCTCCTACAATGAGCAGTTCTTC. It yields the protein CASSQRGTLSGTSYNEQFF.